The clone carrying this TCR beta chain was counted a few times. Antigen unknown. A much larger clone lies one base from this, so it may be a read error. This CDR3 is missing its conserved last phenylalanine or tryptophan, likely due to a read error. No DNA is shown, since the ends of the CDR3 on it are uncertain; the CDR3 is the one TCRdb lists. Thyroid surgery was preceded by no treatment in any patient. Per the study methods: In papillary thyroid cancer, a distant-metastasis classifier was built using CDR3 differences across clinicopathological groups. TCRdb ran MiXCR on the PCR reads. What appears here as the V and J calls and clone size reflects TCRdb's work, not the paper's. The table records about 92,000 clones, just under 15% of them present only once. The data stem from a study of metastatic and nonmetastatic thyroid tumors. Study context: From malignant and benign thyroid patients, repertoires in blood and in tumor or nodule tissue were compared. Study conclusions and caveats: Significantly higher TCR beta diversity was reportedly seen in malignant thyroid tumors than benign nodules, in blood and tumor.

This receptor was identified in a female donor with papillary thyroid cancer or a benign thyroid nodule (not recorded which). Some clones in this sample may be carry-over from other donors' samples. The sample taken for sequencing was blood.

CDR3: CASGGRENYGYNS. The chain recombines TRBV2 with TRBJ1-2; the table's D gene call, TRBD1, was not cross checked with the DNA. Per the germline V gene, CDR1 is SNHLY and CDR2 is FYNNEI. The CDR3 comprises 13 residues, both ends counted.